The 8 T cell receptor beta chains given below trace back to one sample, sequenced in a study of OX40 agonist ivuxolimab in advanced cancers. Clones were sequenced by immunoSEQ multiplex PCR, and TCRdb holds only the in-frame ones, with some missing. Counted here are 83,000 or so clones, roughly four fifths occurring once; the ten biggest clones make up 1.5% to 2%. The source material was CD4+ or CD8+ T cells sorted from blood, sampled in a trial of the OX40 agonist ivuxolimab. These receptors were obtained from an adult with an advanced solid tumor such as melanoma, head and neck, liver or kidney cancer.

V is TRBV14 and J is TRBJ1-6; D gene unclear. This CDR3 is 13 amino acids long. CDR1 and CDR2 from the germline V gene are SGHDN and FVKESK. The V gene lost 0 bases and the J gene lost 6 bases, with 3 bases spanning the gap. The CDR3 loop is CASSQDLNSPLHF. CDR3 sequence (DNA): TGTGCCAGCAGCCAAGACCTTAATTCACCCCTCCACTTT.

The chain has TRBV7-6 and TRBJ1-2; D not resolved. Germline V gene data show CDR1 as SGHVS and CDR2 as FNYEAQ. The V end lost 5 bases, the J end lost 0 bases, and 31 bases lay between the germline ends. The CDR3 has 21 amino acids. For the CDR3, the DNA is TGTGCCAGCAGCCCTCGCACTATACGCTGGGCACCCGCCATATCTAACTATGGCTACACCTTC. It yields the protein CASSPRTIRWAPAISNYGYTF.

The chain recombines TRBV4-2 with TRBJ2-7, with D perhaps given as TRBD1 or TRBD2 (6 bases each). Germline V CDR1 and CDR2: LGHNA, YNFKEQ. Trimming took off 4 bases at V and 2 bases at J, with 21 bases between the two ends. The CDR3 loop spans 17 amino acids. CDR3 protein: CASSPPPRGVSTYEQYF. The CDR3 nucleotides are TGTGCCAGCAGCCCACCTCCTAGGGGGGTTTCAACCTACGAGCAGTACTTC.

The chain recombines TRBV7-9 with TRBJ1-6; maybe TRBD1 (5 bases). Germline V lookup: CDR1 SEHNR, CDR2 FQNEAQ (reference sequence). The CDR3 consists of 15 residues. V was clipped by 9 bases and J by 5 bases, with 17 bases between them. The DNA of the CDR3 is TGTGCCAGTCCCGCCGCGGCGACAGATAATTCACCCCTCCACTTT. It translates to CASPAAATDNSPLHF.

The chain carries TRBV18 and TRBJ2-2; 9 bases are shared with TRBD1. The CDR3 has 15 residues. V dropped 4 bases and J dropped 6; count of bases not matched to a gene: 6. CDR1 and CDR2 from the germline V gene are KGHSH and LQKENI. CDR3 region: CASSLRQGEAGELFF. As DNA, the CDR3 is TGTGCCAGCTCACTCCGACAGGGGGAGGCCGGGGAGCTGTTTTTT.

V usage is TRBV18 and J usage is TRBJ1-2, with D perhaps matching TRBD1 (5 bases). Per the germline V gene, CDR1 is KGHSH and CDR2 is LQKENI. Deletions cut 0 bases from V and 2 bases from J, with 13 bases between. The CDR3 contains 16 residues. Here the CDR3 DNA reads TGTGCCAGCTCACCACCTGTCGTAGGGGCGAACTATGGCTACACCTTC. Residues: CASSPPVVGANYGYTF.

V and J are TRBV2 and TRBJ1-4, with D possibly being TRBD1 (6 bases). The CDR3 is 15 amino acids. V dropped 4 bases and J dropped 0 bases, with 9 bases sitting between them. Germline V gene sequence: CDR1 SNHLY, CDR2 FYNNEI. The CDR3 bases are TGTGCCAGCAGTGTGGGGGCGGCAACTAATGAAAAACTGTTTTTT. Protein product: CASSVGAATNEKLFF.

The V gene is TRBV6-5, the J gene TRBJ2-7; 7 bases fit TRBD1. Germline V gives CDR1 MNHEY, CDR2 SVGAGI. The J segment lost 2 bases and the V segment lost 2 bases, leaving 0 bases of the junction unmatched. The CDR3 totals 13 residues. In nucleotides, the CDR3 is TGTGCCAGCAGTTACGACAGGGCCTACGAGCAGTACTTC. Translation gives CASSYDRAYEQYF.